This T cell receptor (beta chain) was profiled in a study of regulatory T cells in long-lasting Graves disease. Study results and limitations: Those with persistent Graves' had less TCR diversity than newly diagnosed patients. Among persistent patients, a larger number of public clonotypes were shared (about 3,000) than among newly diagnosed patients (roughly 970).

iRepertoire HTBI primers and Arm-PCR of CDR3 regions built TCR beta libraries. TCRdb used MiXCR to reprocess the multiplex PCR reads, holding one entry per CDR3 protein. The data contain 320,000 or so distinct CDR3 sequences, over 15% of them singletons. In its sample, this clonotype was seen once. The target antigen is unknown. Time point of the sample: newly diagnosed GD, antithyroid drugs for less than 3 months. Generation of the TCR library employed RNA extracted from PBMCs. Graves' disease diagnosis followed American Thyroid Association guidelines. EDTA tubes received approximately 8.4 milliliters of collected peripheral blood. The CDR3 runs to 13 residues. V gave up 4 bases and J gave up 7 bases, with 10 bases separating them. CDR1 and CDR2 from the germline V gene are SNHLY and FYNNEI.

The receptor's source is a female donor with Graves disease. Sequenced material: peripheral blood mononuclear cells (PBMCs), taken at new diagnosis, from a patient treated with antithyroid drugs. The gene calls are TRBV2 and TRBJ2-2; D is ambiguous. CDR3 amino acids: CASSVGEHGELFF. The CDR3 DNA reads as TGTGCCAGCAGTGTCGGCGAACACGGGGAGCTGTTTTTT. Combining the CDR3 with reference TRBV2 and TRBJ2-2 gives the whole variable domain EPEVTQTPSHQVTQMGQEVILRCVPISNHLYFYWYRQILGQKVEFLVSFYNNEISEKSEIFDDQFSVERPDGSNFTLKIRSTKLEDSAMYFCASSVGEHGELFFGEGSRLTVL.